This entry features one T cell receptor beta chain sequence. The target antigen is unknown. Germline CDR1 SGDLS, CDR2 YYNGEE. The CDR3 is 15 amino acids. TCRdb reanalyzed the 5' RACE reads, giving one entry per CDR3 protein sequence and no DNA. Its clone listing holds 550,000 to 600,000 distinct CDR3 sequences. The data were taken from a study of T cells expressing NK-cell markers. General study results and limits: Whether expanded NKG2C+ T cell clones were HCMV-specific remained unclear.

The chain joins TRBV9 to TRBJ1-4; lacking DNA, the TRBD1 call made by TCRdb goes unchecked. This clonotype originated in a young man in good health. Sequenced sample: blood T cells: a sorted CD56 or NKG2C T cell subset, CD4+ or CD8+ T cells, or bulk PBMC T cells (not recorded which). CDR3: CASSVTGTGDEKLFF. Based on the CDR3 plus reference TRBV9 and TRBJ1-4, the full variable domain is DSGVTQTPKHLITATGQRVTLRCSPRSGDLSVYWYQQSLDQGLQFLIQYYNGEERAKGNILERFSAQQFPDLHSELNLSSLELGDSALYFCASSVTGTGDEKLFFGSGTQLSVL.